The source of this T cell receptor (beta chain) is a study of T cell repertoires in cytomegalovirus infection. In the study overall: Shared public TCR beta signatures pointed to both CMV infection and a matching HLA type. Study-level points and caveats: CMV-specific HLA-C-restricted TCR beta clonotypes dominated the ex vivo response. Accumulated public TCR beta family frequency recognized individuals carrying CMV together with the relevant HLA.

TCRdb re-called the reads through MiXCR, storing one row per CDR3 protein. The sample carries fewer than 300,000 distinct CDR3 sequences, roughly a quarter recorded once. This clonotype was found many times. Its antigen is undetermined. J lost 16 bases, V lost 2 bases, and 8 bases had no gene match. CDR1 MNHEY and CDR2 SVGAGI come from the germline V gene. There are 12 residues in the CDR3. The specimen was PBMCs. The receptor comes from a human donor in good health (CMV status not recorded). Some clones in this sample may be carry-over from other donors' samples. The rearrangement uses TRBV6-5 and TRBJ2-1, with 7 bases lining up with TRBD2. CDR3 in DNA: TGTGCCAGCAGTTACAGGGGAGGGGAGGTCTTCTTC. This gives the protein CASSYRGGEVFF.